One and the same sample provided the 5 T cell receptor beta chains below, sequenced in a study of shared clonotypes between healthy human individuals. Sequenced by immunoSEQ multiplex PCR; TCRdb stores in-frame clones only, minus some. The table lists about 580,000 clones, roughly 98% of them singletons, with 0.25% to 0.35% in the top ten. CD45RO-negative, CCR7-positively selected cells formed the naive CD8 fraction, excluding terminally differentiated effector memory CD45RA+ cells. The sample was naive CD8+ T cells sorted from blood. The receptors were gathered from a young man in good health.

The rearrangement uses TRBV7-2 and TRBJ2-3; no clear D. V lost 5 bases and J lost 0, with 9 bases in between. The CDR3 loop spans 14 amino acids. Germline V gives CDR1 SGHTA, CDR2 FQGNSA. CDR3 nucleotide sequence: TGTGCCAGCAGCCCCGGGCTGAGCACAGATACGCAGTATTTT. It encodes CASSPGLSTDTQYF. Together with reference TRBV7-2 and TRBJ2-3, the CDR3 gives the full variable domain: GAGVSQSPSNKVTEKGKDVELRCDPISGHTALYWYRQSLGQGLEFLIYFQGNSAPDKSGLPSDRFSAERTGGSVSTLTIQRTQQEDSAVYLCASSPGLSTDTQYFGPGTRLTVL.

The V gene is TRBV5-1, the J gene TRBJ2-3; 10 bases fit TRBD2. The CDR3 consists of 17 residues. The ends lost 4 bases at V and 6 bases at J; junction bases unmatched: 14. Germline CDR1 and CDR2: SGHRS and YFSETQ. This CDR3 is CASSPRVSGRATDTQYF. The CDR3 DNA reads TGCGCCAGCAGCCCCCGCGTGAGCGGGAGGGCCACCGATACGCAGTATTTT.

The rearrangement uses TRBV11-2 and TRBJ1-4, with TRBD1 matching 7 bases. The trim removed 9 bases at V and 8 bases at J, leaving 15 bases unmatched. The CDR3 sequence is 15 residues long. Germline values: CDR1 SGHAT, CDR2 FQNNGV. The CDR3 DNA follows: TGTGCCAGGAAAGACAGGGCATCAGCCGGGGAAAAACTGTTTTTT. Its translation is CARKDRASAGEKLFF.

The sample holds one count of this clone. Distinct nucleotide sequences in the sample also encode this CDR3. V is TRBV27 and J is TRBJ2-7; D is perhaps TRBD1 (5 bases). V gave up 6 bases and J gave up 5 bases, with 8 bases separating them. The CDR3 consists of 11 residues. Germline loops: CDR1 MNHEY, CDR2 SMNVEV (reference sequence). CDR3 coding DNA: TGTGCCAGCAGCCAGGGAAACGAGCAGTACTTC. Translation: CASSQGNEQYF.

This clone has a single count. V is TRBV18 and J is TRBJ2-1; 7 bases fit TRBD2. The length of the CDR3 is 19 residues. The V gene end was trimmed by 3 bases and the J gene end by 8 bases; junction bases not matched to a gene: 22. The germline V gene encodes CDR1 KGHSH and CDR2 LQKENI. CDR3 sequence reads: CASSPGLDLRRSPRDEQFF. The CDR3 nucleotides read TGTGCCAGCTCACCCGGACTAGACTTGCGAAGGTCCCCGCGGGATGAGCAGTTCTTC.